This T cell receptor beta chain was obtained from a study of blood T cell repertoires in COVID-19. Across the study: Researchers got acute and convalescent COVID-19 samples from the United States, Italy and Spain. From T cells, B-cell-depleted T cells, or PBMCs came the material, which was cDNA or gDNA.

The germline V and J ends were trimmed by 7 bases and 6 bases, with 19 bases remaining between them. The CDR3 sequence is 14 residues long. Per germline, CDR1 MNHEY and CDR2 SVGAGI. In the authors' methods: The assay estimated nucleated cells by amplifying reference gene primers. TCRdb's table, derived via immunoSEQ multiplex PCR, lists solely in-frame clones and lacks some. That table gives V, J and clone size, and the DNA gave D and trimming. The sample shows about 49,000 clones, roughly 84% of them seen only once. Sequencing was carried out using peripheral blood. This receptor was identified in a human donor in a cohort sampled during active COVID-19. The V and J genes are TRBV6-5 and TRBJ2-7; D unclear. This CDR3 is CASNRGVGAREQYF. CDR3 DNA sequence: TGTGCCAGCAATAGAGGAGTAGGAGCCCGCGAGCAGTACTTC.